This entry describes one T cell receptor beta chain. V was shortened by 4 bases and J by 9 bases, with 13 bases between the two germline ends. The CDR3 sequence is 13 residues long. Germline lookup yields CDR1 SGHNT and CDR2 YENEEA. It was approximately 280 ng DNA, about 30,000 T cell genomes, that went into each replicate PCR of unsorted PBMC. The protocol was immunoSEQ multiplex PCR, while the TCRdb copy is restricted to in-frame clones and leaves out a portion. This table has more than 450,000 clones, 79% appearing once. This sample stems from a study of shared clonotypes between healthy human individuals. Turning to the study itself: The study drew on a couple of women and a few men aged 18 to 49 as donors.

Sequenced sample: PBMCs. This TCR derives from a woman in her thirties or forties in good health. Some clones in this sample may be carry-over from other donors' samples. This sequence joins TRBV11-3 and TRBJ2-1; D is unresolved. The CDR3 protein is CASSSPGGVEQFF. The CDR3 coding sequence is TGTGCCAGCAGCTCCCCGGGTGGCGTTGAGCAGTTCTTC. The whole variable domain, remainder taken from reference TRBV11-3 and TRBJ2-1, is EAGVVQSPRYKIIEKKQPVAFWCNPISGHNTLYWYLQNLGQGPELLIRYENEEAVDDSQLPKDRFSAERLKGVDSTLKIQPAELGDSAVYLCASSSPGGVEQFFGPGTRLTVL.